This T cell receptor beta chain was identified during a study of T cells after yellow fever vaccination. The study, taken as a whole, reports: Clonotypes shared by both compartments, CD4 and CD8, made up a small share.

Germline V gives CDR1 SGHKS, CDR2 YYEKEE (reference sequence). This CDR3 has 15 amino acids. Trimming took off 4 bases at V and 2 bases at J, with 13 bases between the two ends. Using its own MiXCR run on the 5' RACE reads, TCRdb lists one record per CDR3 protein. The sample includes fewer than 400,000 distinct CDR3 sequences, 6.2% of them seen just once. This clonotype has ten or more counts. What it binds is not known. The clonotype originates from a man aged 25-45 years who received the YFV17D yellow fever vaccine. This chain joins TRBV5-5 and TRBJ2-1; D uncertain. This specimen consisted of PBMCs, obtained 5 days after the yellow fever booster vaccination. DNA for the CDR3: TGTGCCAGCAGCCCCCAAGGTGAGCCCTACAATGAGCAGTTCTTC. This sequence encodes CASSPQGEPYNEQFF.